The next 20 T cell receptor beta chains were all read from a single sample in a study of patients and donors after allogeneic stem cell transplantation (TCRdb year 2020). The library relied on RT-PCR. The reads were generated on a NextSeq 550. Using fastp trimming at Q25 and MiXCR clonotype assembly, TCRdb reanalyzed the public sequencing data and kept in-frame beta chains. A single entry per CDR3 protein holds the most common genes and DNA from its merged rows. The sample table holds about a million distinct CDR3 sequences, of which 18% were seen once. 5% to 6.5% of the sample is held by the ten biggest clonotypes. The source material was blood, either unsorted or a sorted T cell fraction (not recorded which). Receptors were obtained from a human donor who was either an allogeneic HSCT recipient or a stem cell or donor lymphocyte infusion donor (not recorded which). It is not recorded whose cells these are; they may come from a transplant donor.

This clonotype has a count of ten or more. The CDR3 loop is CASSSVAGANTGELFF. The CDR3 region has the DNA TGTGCCAGCAGTTCCGTAGCGGGGGCGAACACCGGGGAGCTGTTTTTT. This sequence joins TRBV12-3 or TRBV12-4 and TRBJ2-2; 9 nucleotides agree with TRBD2. This CDR3 has 16 amino acids. V was clipped by 4 bases and J by 0 bases; unmatched bases: 3.

J is TRBJ2-5 and V is TRBV9, with D perhaps matching TRBD1 (5 bases). Germline lookup yields CDR1 SGDLS and CDR2 YYNGEE. The CDR3 is made up of 13 amino acids. V was cut by 0 bases and J by 7 bases, with 10 bases left in between. DNA of the CDR3: TGTGCCAGCAGCGTAGGAAGTCAGGGGACCCAGTACTTC. This sequence encodes CASSVGSQGTQYF.

This chain connects TRBV4-2 to TRBJ2-5, with D tentatively TRBD1 or TRBD2 (7 bases each). This CDR3 region has 16 residues. Deletions cut 4 bases from V and 3 bases from J, with 18 bases between. Per germline, CDR1 LGHNA and CDR2 YNFKEQ. DNA of the CDR3: TGTGCCAGCAGCCGGTCGGCAGGGGGGGAGGAAGAGACCCAGTACTTC. This sequence encodes CASSRSAGGEEETQYF.

This clonotype was observed a few times. A much larger clone differs from this one at a single base, so this may be a read error. The chain uses TRBV9 and TRBJ1-1, with TRBD1 identical over 8 bases. The CDR3 is made up of 14 amino acids. Germline V gene sequence: CDR1 SGDLS, CDR2 YYNGEE. V lost 3 bases and J lost 1; bases outside the gene matches: 2. The chain's CDR3 is CASSAGTGNTEAFF. The DNA for the CDR3 is TGTGCCAGCAGCGCCGGGACAGGGAACACTGAAGCTTTCTTT.

This clonotype was found many times. This chain joins TRBV12-3 or TRBV12-4 and TRBJ2-7; D is unresolved. This CDR3 spans 11 amino acids. V was shortened by 3 bases and J by 7 bases, with 7 bases between the two germline ends. The CDR3 nucleotides read TGTGCCAGCAGTTTGTTCGGTGAGCAGTACTTC. Translating gives CASSLFGEQYF.

J is TRBJ2-1 and V is TRBV20-1, with TRBD1 matching 10 bases. The CDR3 sequence is 13 residues long. Trimming cost V 8 bases and J 9 bases; bases outside gene matches: 10. The germline CDR1 and CDR2 sequences are DFQATT and SNEGSKA (reference sequence). The CDR3 nucleotides read TGCAGTTTAGACAGGGGGCGGAGGAGTGAGCAGTTCTTC. Its protein is CSLDRGRRSEQFF.

The chain recombines TRBV5-1 with TRBJ2-3; 7 bases agree with TRBD1. This CDR3 contains 15 residues. Germline values: CDR1 SGHRS, CDR2 YFSETQ. After removal of 4 bases from V and 4 bases from J, the junction contained 9 bases not matched to a gene. CDR3 bases: TGCGCCAGCAGCCCGCGAGGGGGCTCATCAGATACGCAGTATTTT. Amino acid sequence: CASSPRGGSSDTQYF.

V and J are TRBV30 and TRBJ1-6; D is unresolved. V was shortened by 0 bases and J by 10 bases, with 10 bases between the two germline ends. Germline CDR1 is GTSNPN and CDR2 is SVGIG (reference sequence). The CDR3 runs 13 residues. The CDR3 nucleotides read TGTGCCTGGAGTGTCCCGGGGAGCTCACCCCTCCACTTT. As protein: CAWSVPGSSPLHF.

The V and J genes are TRBV7-2 and TRBJ1-2; perhaps TRBD1 as D (5 bases). Trimming shortened V by 6 bases and J by 8 bases, and 25 bases separated the two germline ends. Germline loops: CDR1 SGHTA, CDR2 FQGNSA. The CDR3 is made up of 16 amino acids. CDR3 sequence reads: CASSLNRRVEWSGYTF. DNA of the CDR3: TGTGCCAGCAGTCTAAACCGCAGGGTTGAATGGAGCGGCTACACCTTC.

This clonotype was detected a few times. The chain has TRBV12-3 or TRBV12-4 and TRBJ1-1; 7 bases map to TRBD1. V gave up 6 bases and J gave up 0 bases; unmatched junction bases: 7. The CDR3 loop spans 15 amino acids. CDR3 DNA sequence: TGTGCCAGCAGGGACGACAGGGCCATGAACACTGAAGCTTTCTTT. Translated, it gives CASRDDRAMNTEAFF.

The rearrangement joins TRBV30 to TRBJ2-5; possibly TRBD1 for D (5 bases). The CDR3 spans 13 residues. The germline V gene encodes CDR1 GTSNPN and CDR2 SVGIG (reference sequence). Trimming pared 1 base from V and 7 bases from J, leaving 13 bases between. CDR3 DNA sequence: TGTGCCTGGAGTGGTGGGGCAGTCCGGACCCAGTACTTC. Its translation is CAWSGGAVRTQYF.

V usage is TRBV10-3 and J usage is TRBJ2-1, with 7 bases aligning to TRBD1. The CDR3 runs to 16 residues. The V and J ends lost 0 bases and 4 bases, in that order; junction bases with no gene match: 6. From germline, CDR1 is ENHRY and CDR2 SYGVKD. The CDR3, as DNA: TGTGCCATCAGTGAGTCTGGGCAGGGGGAGTACAATGAGCAGTTCTTC. Translating gives CAISESGQGEYNEQFF.

Note on this clonotype: A read error may explain this, as a much larger clone is one base away. CDR3 DNA sequence: TGTGCCAGCAGTTGGGCCCACTACAATGAGCAGTACTTC. It encodes CASSWAHYNEQYF. This chain links TRBV6-2 or TRBV6-3 with TRBJ2-1; no reliable D call. The J call may be incorrect, as the DNA end agrees better with TRBJ2-7. There are 13 residues in the CDR3. CDR1 is MNHEY and CDR2 is SVGEGT in the germline V gene.

This clonotype occurred a few times. The CDR3 here is CSVGGVLADTQYF. DNA of the CDR3: TGCAGCGTTGGAGGGGTCCTCGCAGATACGCAGTATTTT. The rearrangement links TRBV29-1 to TRBJ2-3; tentatively, D is TRBD1 or TRBD2 (5 bases each). The CDR3 has 13 residues. Germline-derived CDR1 and CDR2 are SQVTM and ANQGSEA. Trimming stripped 4 bases from V and 4 bases from J, with 12 bases between.

The rearrangement uses TRBV3-1 and TRBJ2-3; D is unclear. This CDR3 region has 15 residues. Trimming took 0 bases from V and 2 from J, leaving 9 bases between them. The germline CDR1 and CDR2 sequences are LGHDT and YNNKEL (reference sequence). The CDR3: CASSQDDRVTDTQYF. CDR3 coding DNA: TGTGCCAGCAGCCAAGATGATCGCGTCACAGATACGCAGTATTTT.

The chain combines TRBV27 with TRBJ1-1, with D hard to call. The CDR3 totals 13 residues. Germline CDR1 reads MNHEY; CDR2 reads SMNVEV (reference sequence). V was clipped by 3 bases and J by 8 bases, with 13 bases between them. CDR3 bases: TGTGCCAGCAGTTTTATCGCGGCTGCAGAAGCTTTCTTT. This encodes CASSFIAAAEAFF.

This rearrangement joins TRBV7-2 to TRBJ2-7; D gene ambiguous. Germline CDR1 SGHTA, CDR2 FQGNSA. This CDR3 contains 15 residues. Trimming stripped 0 bases from V and 5 bases from J, with 14 bases between. CDR3 in amino acids: CASSLARRVWDEQYF. For the CDR3, the DNA is TGTGCCAGCAGCTTAGCCCGTAGGGTATGGGACGAGCAGTACTTC. The whole variable domain, remainder taken from reference TRBV7-2 and TRBJ2-7, is GAGVSQSPSNKVTEKGKDVELRCDPISGHTALYWYRQSLGQGLEFLIYFQGNSAPDKSGLPSDRFSAERTGGSVSTLTIQRTQQEDSAVYLCASSLARRVWDEQYFGPGTRLTVT.

This chain joins TRBV12-3 or TRBV12-4 and TRBJ2-1, with TRBD2 as a possible D gene (6 bases). This CDR3 is built from 16 residues. The V and J ends lost 0 bases and 2 bases respectively, with 11 bases between them. CDR3 in DNA: TGTGCCAGCAGTTTAGCGGGACTGAGTCCCTACAATGAGCAGTTCTTC. It is translated as CASSLAGLSPYNEQFF.

A few counts support this clonotype. The CDR3 spells CASSPRDRRGDGYTF. The CDR3 DNA follows: TGTGCCAGCAGCCCTAGGGACAGGCGAGGGGATGGCTACACCTTC. The chain links TRBV3-1 to TRBJ1-2, with 8 bases aligning to TRBD1. The CDR3 loop spans 15 amino acids. The V segment lost 4 bases and the J segment 6 bases; nucleotides outside the gene matches: 10. Germline-derived CDR1 and CDR2 are LGHDT and YNNKEL (reference sequence).

The chain uses TRBV29-1 and TRBJ2-5; D ambiguous. Trimming removed 7 bases at V and 2 bases at J, with 11 bases between. This CDR3 contains 12 residues. From germline, CDR1 is SQVTM and CDR2 ANQGSEA. CDR3 amino acids: CSGRTSQETQYF. In DNA form, the CDR3 reads TGCAGCGGAAGAACATCACAAGAGACCCAGTACTTC.